This T cell receptor beta chain was captured by sequencing in a study of vaccination effects on CD4 cells after COVID-19. Overall study context: Sampling occurred a median 72 days post second dose, range 14 to 241.

With the ViraFEST assay, the study expanded antigen-specific CD4+ T cells using viral peptide pools, then sequenced them. Upon completion of about ten days in culture, CD4+ T cells were isolated. Participants completed two doses of the BNT162b2 or mRNA-1273 vaccine. Each culture well received over 1.5 million PBMC. These cells were then cultured in IMDM with about 9.9 IU/ml IL-2 and about 9.4 ug/ml peptides. Replacing half the medium with IL-2 medium was done on days 3 and 7. This CDR3 is 13 amino acids long. CDR1 LGHNA and CDR2 YNFKEQ come from the germline V gene. V lost 1 base, J lost 7 bases, and 7 bases lay in between. Libraries were prepared by immunoSEQ multiplex PCR; TCRdb keeps only in-frame clonotypes and omits some of them. The table includes about 46,000 clones, about four fifths detected once. Notes on this clone: The antigen is not known. Other DNA sequences in the sample encode the same CDR3.

V is TRBV4-2 and J is TRBJ1-4; possible D gene TRBD1, 5 bases. Specimen: CD4+ T cells from PBMCs cultured with HCoV-OC43 spike peptides, collected after COVID-19 vaccination. The subset is: HCoV-OC43 spike overlapping peptide pool stimulation. This receptor was identified in a human donor who received a COVID-19 vaccine. This CDR3 reads CASSQARGEKLFF. For the CDR3, the DNA is TGTGCCAGCAGCCAAGCAAGGGGTGAAAAACTGTTTTTT.